This T cell receptor (beta chain) was observed in a study of blood T cell repertoires in COVID-19. Study-level background: Samples of COVID-19 (acute and convalescent) were obtained from the United States, Italy and Spain. T cells, B-cell-depleted T cells, or PBMCs provided the cDNA or gDNA that served as material.

How the authors handled the data: Estimation of nucleated cell counts relied on the amplification of reference gene primers. The repertoire was sequenced with immunoSEQ multiplex PCR; TCRdb's copy has only in-frame clones and lacks some. The V and J calls and clone size were taken over from that table, and D and trimming were inferred from the DNA. Counted here are about 110,000 clones, 80% to 90% occurring once; the ten biggest clones make up 16%. CDR1 is SGHRS and CDR2 is YFSETQ in the germline V gene. This CDR3 comprises 17 residues. V was shortened by 0 bases and J by 5 bases, with 18 bases between the two germline ends.

The TCR comes from a woman aged 55 to 70 with acute or convalescent COVID-19. The sequenced sample was peripheral blood. The chain has TRBV5-1 and TRBJ2-4, with D perhaps matching TRBD2 (6 bases). The CDR3 loop is CASSLEGTPWGENIQYF. The CDR3 DNA reads as TGCGCCAGCAGCTTGGAGGGCACTCCGTGGGGGGAAAACATTCAGTACTTC.